This entry lists 28 T cell receptor beta chains sequenced from one sample in a study of T cell responses to AZD1222 COVID-19 vaccine. Profiling relied on immunoSEQ multiplex PCR, and the TCRdb table lists in-frame clones only, not all of them. The profile shows more than 85,000 clones, roughly nine tenths of them singletons. Sequences were derived from peripheral blood, sampled 28 days after the second AZD1222 dose. All receptors come from an adult who received the AZD1222 COVID-19 vaccine.

This chain links TRBV6-5 with TRBJ1-1, with a possible D match to TRBD1 (6 bases). The CDR3 spans 14 residues. The V and J ends lost 4 bases and 2 bases respectively, with 11 bases between them. CDR1 and CDR2 (germline): MNHEY, SVGAGI. This CDR3 is CASSWTVQNTEAFF. The CDR3 bases are TGTGCCAGCAGTTGGACAGTGCAAAACACTGAAGCTTTCTTT.

Comments on this clone: Compared with germline, one end of the junction differs, possibly owing to a read error. The chain uses TRBV27 and TRBJ2-7; 10 bases line up with TRBD2. This CDR3 has 16 residues. Germline CDR1 reads MNHEY; CDR2 reads SMNVEV (reference sequence). The CDR3 reads CASNLVASGSVGEQYF. CDR3 DNA: TGTGCCAGCAATTTAGTGGCTAGCGGGAGTGTGGGAGAGCAGTACTTC.

The gene calls are TRBV7-3 and TRBJ2-1; 9 nucleotides line up with TRBD2. V shed 5 bases, J shed 0 bases, and the junction held 2 bases outside the gene matches. Germline V CDR1 and CDR2: SGHTA, FQGTGA. This CDR3 is 15 amino acids long. The CDR3 loop is CASSGGRASYNEQFF. The CDR3 DNA reads as TGTGCCAGCAGCGGCGGGAGGGCCTCCTACAATGAGCAGTTCTTC.

The chain is built from TRBV18 and TRBJ2-2; D unclear. The germline V gene encodes CDR1 KGHSH and CDR2 LQKENI. This CDR3 has 15 residues. V was clipped by 4 bases and J by 2 bases, with 11 bases between them. CDR3 nucleotides: TGTGCCAGCTCACTAGGGAACTTAAACACCGGGGAGCTGTTTTTT. Amino acids: CASSLGNLNTGELFF.

Comment on this clone: The sample contains more than one DNA sequence encoding this CDR3. The chain couples TRBV6-5 to TRBJ2-7; D may be TRBD2 (5 bases). This CDR3 comprises 13 residues. V was shortened by 9 bases and J by 4 bases, with 16 bases between the two germline ends. Germline lookup yields CDR1 MNHEY and CDR2 SVGAGI. The CDR3 spells CASRGQNLYEQYF. Written as DNA, the CDR3 is TGTGCCAGTCGGGGTCAGAACCTATACGAGCAGTACTTC.

The chain employs TRBV4-3 and TRBJ2-1, with D uncertain. Trimming removed 0 bases at V and 0 bases at J, with 3 bases between. The CDR3 spans 14 residues. Germline values: CDR1 LGHNA, CDR2 YSLEER. The CDR3 here is CASSQDNSYNEQFF. In DNA form, the CDR3 reads TGCGCCAGCAGCCAAGATAACTCCTACAATGAGCAGTTCTTC.

The V call is TRBV4-1, the J call TRBJ1-2; 8 nucleotides match TRBD1. Germline V gene data show CDR1 as MGHRA and CDR2 as YSYEKL. The trim removed 3 bases at V and 3 bases at J, leaving 9 bases unmatched. The CDR3 is made up of 16 amino acids. CDR3 residues: CASSHRPRGRDYGYTF. The CDR3 coding sequence is TGCGCCAGCAGCCACCGACCCAGGGGGCGCGACTATGGCTACACCTTC.

J is TRBJ1-1 and V is TRBV12-3 or TRBV12-4; TRBD1 matches 7 bases. With 6 bases clipped from V and 4 bases from J, the junction kept 5 bases outside the gene matches. The CDR3 has 13 residues. In DNA form, the CDR3 reads TGTGCCAGCAGGTCCGGGACAGTCACTGAAGCTTTCTTT. Translated, it gives CASRSGTVTEAFF.

This clone showed up many times. Here the CDR3 reads CASSQELGDVTGELFF. The CDR3 region has the DNA TGCGCCAGCAGCCAAGAGCTGGGGGACGTGACCGGGGAGCTGTTTTTT. This sequence joins TRBV4-1 and TRBJ2-2, with D perhaps matching TRBD1 or TRBD2 (5 bases each). This CDR3 is 16 amino acids long. In germline, CDR1 is MGHRA, CDR2 YSYEKL. V was pared by 0 bases and J by 5 bases, with 13 bases between.

This sequence joins TRBV10-3 and TRBJ2-7; 7 bases match TRBD1. Trimming at V came to 10 bases and at J to 4 bases, leaving 4 bases not matched to a gene. Germline CDR1 and CDR2: ENHRY and SYGVKD. This CDR3 comprises 11 residues. Here the CDR3 reads CATGQAYEQYF. The CDR3 bases are TGTGCCACCGGACAGGCATACGAGCAGTACTTC.

The chain uses TRBV4-2 and TRBJ1-4; TRBD1 is a possible D gene (5 bases). The CDR3 sequence is 15 residues long. Germline CDR1 reads LGHNA; CDR2 reads YNFKEQ. V lost 5 bases to trimming and J lost 2 bases, with 12 bases between them. CDR3 nucleotides: TGTGCCAGCAGCGCTGGGGGGTCGACTAATGAAAAACTGTTTTTT. Translation gives CASSAGGSTNEKLFF.

The chain uses TRBV20-1 and TRBJ2-7, with D unresolved. V gave up 4 bases and J gave up 3 bases, with 7 bases separating them. Germline CDR1 reads DFQATT; CDR2 reads SNEGSKA (reference sequence). This CDR3 has 11 amino acids. The CDR3 DNA reads TGCAGTGCTAAGCAAGTCTACGAGCAGTACTTC. Translation: CSAKQVYEQYF.

This rearrangement joins TRBV6-5 to TRBJ2-7, with D possibly matching TRBD1 (6 bases). From germline, CDR1 is MNHEY and CDR2 SVGAGI. The V end was cut by 6 bases, the J end by 4 bases, with 10 bases between. The CDR3 has 12 residues. CDR3 protein: CASSYDRYEQYF. DNA for the CDR3: TGTGCCAGCAGCTATGACAGGTACGAGCAGTACTTC.

This chain joins TRBV7-2 and TRBJ2-7, with TRBD1 matching 8 bases. The CDR3 sequence is 17 residues long. Germline lookup yields CDR1 SGHTA and CDR2 FQGNSA. V shed 5 bases, J shed 0 bases, and the junction held 12 bases outside the gene matches. The DNA of the CDR3 is TGTGCCAGCAGCCGGAAAGCGACAGGGGCATACTCCTACGAGCAGTACTTC. It is translated as CASSRKATGAYSYEQYF.

The genes are TRBV6-2 or TRBV6-3 and TRBJ2-7; D gene ambiguous. The CDR3 contains 14 residues. The germline gives CDR1 MNHEY, CDR2 SVGEGT. Trimming stripped 4 bases from V and 2 bases from J, with 12 bases between. The DNA for the CDR3 is TGTGCCAGCAGTTCTGTCGGAGTCACCTACGAGCAGTACTTC. Its protein product is CASSSVGVTYEQYF.

This clone was detected once. The J gene is TRBJ2-3, the V gene TRBV18; 11 positions agree with TRBD2. J gave up 4 bases and V 4 bases, and 10 bases lay outside the gene matches. There are 17 residues in the CDR3. CDR1 is KGHSH and CDR2 is LQKENI in the germline V gene. The CDR3 DNA reads TGTGCCAGCTCACGGATTCTAGCGGGAGGACGCGCAGATACGCAGTATTTT. Translating it yields CASSRILAGGRADTQYF.

The V gene is TRBV29-1, the J gene TRBJ2-1; 8 positions match TRBD2. Germline CDR1 and CDR2: SQVTM and ANQGSEA. The CDR3 is 15 amino acids. The trim removed 8 bases at V and 6 bases at J, leaving 15 bases unmatched. CDR3 nucleotide sequence: TGCAGCTTACGCCCTCGGACTAGCCGGATCAATGAGCAGTTCTTC. Protein: CSLRPRTSRINEQFF.

The V and J genes are TRBV6-5 and TRBJ2-1; 14 positions match TRBD2. The CDR3 is 14 residues long. The ends lost 6 bases at V and 8 bases at J; junction bases unmatched: 3. Germline CDR1 MNHEY, CDR2 SVGAGI. This CDR3 reads CASRGLAGVHEQFF. CDR3 bases: TGTGCCAGCAGGGGACTAGCGGGAGTCCATGAGCAGTTCTTC.

The chain uses TRBV30 and TRBJ1-1, with D possibly being TRBD1 (5 bases). Trimming stripped 1 base from V and 2 bases from J, with 8 bases between. Per germline, CDR1 GTSNPN and CDR2 SVGIG (reference sequence). CDR3 length equals 13 residues. CDR3 sequence: CAWSETANTEAFF. The CDR3 DNA sequence: TGTGCCTGGAGTGAGACAGCAAACACTGAAGCTTTCTTT.

V and J are TRBV7-2 and TRBJ2-1; D perhaps matches TRBD1 (6 bases). V was clipped by 7 bases and J by 7 bases, with 20 bases between them. Germline values: CDR1 SGHTA, CDR2 FQGNSA. The CDR3 has 15 amino acids. This chain's CDR3 is CASTSNRVWGNEQFF. The CDR3 DNA sequence: TGTGCCAGCACCTCGAACAGGGTCTGGGGGAATGAGCAGTTCTTC.

This chain uses TRBV19 with TRBJ2-5; D is ambiguous. Trimming shortened V by 8 bases and J by 5 bases, and 12 bases separated the two germline ends. The CDR3 is 12 residues long. CDR1 is LNHDA, CDR2 SQIVND, per germline (reference sequence). Here the CDR3 reads CASGVTGETQYF. CDR3 DNA: TGTGCCAGTGGGGTCACCGGGGAGACCCAGTACTTC.

The V call is TRBV18, the J call TRBJ1-5; D may be TRBD1 (6 bases). The length of the CDR3 is 15 residues. Trimming took off 4 bases at V and 5 bases at J, with 15 bases between the two ends. Germline CDR1 reads KGHSH; CDR2 reads LQKENI. Here the CDR3 DNA reads TGTGCCAGCTCACTCGGACGGACAGTTGATCAGCCCCAGCATTTT. It specifies CASSLGRTVDQPQHF.

This clone was seen only once. This rearrangement joins TRBV5-4 to TRBJ2-3; 8 nucleotides match TRBD2. The V segment lost 1 base and the J segment 4 bases; nucleotides outside the gene matches: 2. The CDR3 length is 14 residues. Looked up from germline, CDR1 is SGHNT and CDR2 is YYREEE (reference sequence). DNA for the CDR3: TGTGCCAGCAGCTTGTCGGGAGGGGCAGATACGCAGTATTTT. Protein product: CASSLSGGADTQYF.

The chain joins TRBV19 to TRBJ1-1; maybe TRBD1 (5 bases). The CDR3 is 18 amino acids. Trimming removed 0 bases at V and 1 base at J, with 18 bases between. Germline assignment: CDR1 LNHDA and CDR2 SQIVND (reference sequence). The CDR3 here is CASSIDLRDLSENTEAFF. The DNA for the CDR3 is TGTGCCAGTAGTATAGATCTCCGGGACCTCTCAGAGAACACTGAAGCTTTCTTT.

This chain links TRBV11-1 with TRBJ2-5; TRBD1 matches 7 bases. This CDR3 region has 14 residues. The germline gives CDR1 SGHAT, CDR2 FQDESV (reference sequence). The V and J ends lost 6 bases and 2 bases, in that order; junction bases with no gene match: 6. The CDR3 protein is CASSRGQPQETQYF. The CDR3 coding sequence is TGTGCCAGCAGTAGGGGACAGCCTCAAGAGACCCAGTACTTC.

The rearrangement links TRBV7-2 to TRBJ1-4; 8 bases line up with TRBD1. The CDR3 is 17 amino acids. The trim removed 6 bases at V and 7 bases at J, leaving 16 bases unmatched. Germline V gives CDR1 SGHTA, CDR2 FQGNSA. DNA for the CDR3: TGTGCCAGCAGTTTTCAGGGGGCAGAGGTTAGCGGTGAAAAACTGTTTTTT. This translates into CASSFQGAEVSGEKLFF.

V gene TRBV27 combines with J gene TRBJ2-7; 13 bases are a match to TRBD2. The V and J ends lost 3 bases and 8 bases, in that order; junction bases with no gene match: 4. The CDR3 loop spans 14 amino acids. Germline lookup yields CDR1 MNHEY and CDR2 SMNVEV (reference sequence). The CDR3 nucleotides read TGTGCCAGCAGTTTCGGACTAGCGGGAGAAAAGCAGTACTTC. Its translation: CASSFGLAGEKQYF.

The chain carries TRBV15 and TRBJ1-4, with unresolved D. Germline V lookup: CDR1 LNHNV, CDR2 YYDKDF (reference sequence). This CDR3 is 12 amino acids long. Trimming stripped 5 bases from V and 4 bases from J, with 5 bases between. This CDR3 is CATSAYNEKLFF. The CDR3 DNA reads TGTGCCACCAGCGCCTATAATGAAAAACTGTTTTTT.